This T cell receptor beta chain stems from a study of T cell repertoires in cytomegalovirus infection. At the level of the study: Alongside well-studied HLA-B-restricted CMV epitopes, recently identified HLA-C-restricted CMV epitopes were also used. From public TCR beta signatures came an indication of both CMV infection and matching HLA type. Study results and caveats: The ex vivo response was dominated by HLA-C-restricted CMV-specific TCR beta clonotypes.

With regard to this clonotype: What it binds is unknown.

TCRdb itself ran the reads through MiXCR, one entry per CDR3 protein. Of 700,000 to 850,000 distinct CDR3 sequences listed, around a third are singletons. The sequencing here drew on cultured CD8+ T cells from PBMCs, taken from culture after CMV antigen stimulation. This clonotype was sampled from a human donor in good health (CMV status not recorded). Some clones in this sample may be carry-over from other donors' samples.

The CDR3 region has the DNA TGTGCCAGCAGCCCAGACCGGGGAACCCCAGATACGCAGTATTTT. Translated: CASSPDRGTPDTQYF. This chain joins TRBV7-8 and TRBJ2-3; D is possibly TRBD2 (5 bases). Germline CDR1 is SGHVS and CDR2 is FQNEAQ. CDR3 length equals 15 residues. V was clipped by 5 bases and J by 4 bases, with 16 bases between them.